This T cell receptor (beta chain) was documented in a study of OX40 agonist ivuxolimab in advanced cancers. Background on the study: Patient treatment consisted of intravenous ivuxolimab administration every 2 weeks at 0.01 to 10 mg/kg.

General study findings and limits: Antigen specificity of clonally expanded peripheral T cells was not established. Low clonal expansion, among the lowest seen, marked partial responders at 0.1-3.0 mg/kg.

Details on this clone: Its antigen is still unknown.

The repertoire was sequenced with immunoSEQ multiplex PCR; TCRdb's copy has only in-frame clones and lacks some. The sample has fewer than 30,000 clones; over 75% are singletons. Germline values: CDR1 MNHEY, CDR2 SMNVEV (reference sequence). The CDR3 is 14 residues long. The V and J ends lost 1 base and 3 bases, in that order; junction bases with no gene match: 2. Sampling of blood occurred at baseline, cycle 4 day 1, and cycle 7 day 1. The V call is TRBV27, the J call TRBJ1-1; TRBD1 matches at 7 bases. The sequencing here drew on CD4+ or CD8+ T cells sorted from blood, taken in a trial of the OX40 agonist ivuxolimab. The receptor's source is an adult with an advanced solid tumor such as melanoma, head and neck, liver or kidney cancer. The CDR3 loop is CASSLLGQHTEAFF. The CDR3 DNA sequence: TGTGCCAGCAGTTTATTGGGACAGCACACTGAAGCTTTCTTT.